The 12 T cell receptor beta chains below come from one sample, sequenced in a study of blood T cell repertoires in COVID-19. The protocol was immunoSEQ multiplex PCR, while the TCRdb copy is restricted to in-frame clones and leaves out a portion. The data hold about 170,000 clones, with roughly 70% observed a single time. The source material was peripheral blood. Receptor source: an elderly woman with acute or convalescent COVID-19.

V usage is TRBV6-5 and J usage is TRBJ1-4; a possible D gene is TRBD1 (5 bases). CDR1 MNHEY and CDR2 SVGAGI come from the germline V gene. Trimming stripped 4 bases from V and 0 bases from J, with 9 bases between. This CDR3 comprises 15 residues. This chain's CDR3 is CASSWTFATNEKLFF. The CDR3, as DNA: TGTGCCAGCAGTTGGACATTCGCAACTAATGAAAAACTGTTTTTT.

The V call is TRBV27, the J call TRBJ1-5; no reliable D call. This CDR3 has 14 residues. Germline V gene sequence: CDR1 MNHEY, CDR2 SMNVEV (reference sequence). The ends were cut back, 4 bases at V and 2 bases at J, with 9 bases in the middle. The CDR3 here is CASSSSVRNQPQHF. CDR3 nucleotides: TGTGCCAGCAGTTCCTCGGTGCGCAATCAGCCCCAGCATTTT.

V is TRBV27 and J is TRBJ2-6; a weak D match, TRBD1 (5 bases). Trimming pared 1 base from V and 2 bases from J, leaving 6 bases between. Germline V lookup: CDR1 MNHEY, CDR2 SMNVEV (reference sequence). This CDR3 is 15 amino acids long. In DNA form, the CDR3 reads TGTGCCAGCAGTTTATGGGGCCCTGGGGCCAACGTCCTGACTTTC. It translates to CASSLWGPGANVLTF.

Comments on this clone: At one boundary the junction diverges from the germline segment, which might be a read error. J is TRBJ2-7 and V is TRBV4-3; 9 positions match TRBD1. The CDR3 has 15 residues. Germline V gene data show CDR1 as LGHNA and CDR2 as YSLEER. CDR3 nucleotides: TGCGCCAGCAGCCAAATCCTCGGGACAGGGAGCGAGCAGTATTTC. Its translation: CASSQILGTGSEQYF.

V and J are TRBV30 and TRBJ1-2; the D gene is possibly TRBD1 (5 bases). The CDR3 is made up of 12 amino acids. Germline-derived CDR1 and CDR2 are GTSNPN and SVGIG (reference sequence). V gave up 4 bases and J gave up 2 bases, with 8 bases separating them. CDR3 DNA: TGTGCCTGGACCGCAGGGAACTATGGCTACACCTTC. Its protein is CAWTAGNYGYTF.

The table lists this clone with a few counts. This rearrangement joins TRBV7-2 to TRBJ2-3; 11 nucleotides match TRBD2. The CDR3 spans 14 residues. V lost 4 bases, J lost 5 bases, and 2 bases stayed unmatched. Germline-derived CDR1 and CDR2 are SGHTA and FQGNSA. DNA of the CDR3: TGTGCCAGCAGCTCGGGACTAGCGGTAGATACGCAGTATTTT. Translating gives CASSSGLAVDTQYF.

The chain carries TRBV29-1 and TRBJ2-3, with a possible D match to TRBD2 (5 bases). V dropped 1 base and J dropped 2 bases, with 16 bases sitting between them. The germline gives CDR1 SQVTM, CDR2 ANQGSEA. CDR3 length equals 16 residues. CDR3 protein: CSVEGFSRLATDTQYF. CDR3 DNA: TGCAGCGTTGAAGGTTTCTCTCGGCTAGCCACAGATACGCAGTATTTT.

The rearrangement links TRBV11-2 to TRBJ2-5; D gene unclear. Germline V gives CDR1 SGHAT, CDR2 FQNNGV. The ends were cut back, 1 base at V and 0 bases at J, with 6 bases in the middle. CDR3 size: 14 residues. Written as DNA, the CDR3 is TGTGCCAGCAGCTTAGGGCCAGACCAAGAGACCCAGTACTTC. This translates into CASSLGPDQETQYF.

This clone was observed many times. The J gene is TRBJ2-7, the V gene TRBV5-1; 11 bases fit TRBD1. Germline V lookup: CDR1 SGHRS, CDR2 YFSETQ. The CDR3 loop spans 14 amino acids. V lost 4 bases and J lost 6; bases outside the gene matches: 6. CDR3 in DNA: TGCGCCAGCAGCCTCGGACAGGGGGCTTCCGAGCAGTACTTC. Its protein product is CASSLGQGASEQYF.

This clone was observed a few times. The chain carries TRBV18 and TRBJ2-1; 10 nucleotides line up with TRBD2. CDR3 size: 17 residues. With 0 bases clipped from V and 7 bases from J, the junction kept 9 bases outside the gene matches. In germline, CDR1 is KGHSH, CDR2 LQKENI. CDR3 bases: TGTGCCAGCTCACCACCCCCTAGCGGGAGAGTTCGGAATGAGCAGTTCTTC. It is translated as CASSPPPSGRVRNEQFF. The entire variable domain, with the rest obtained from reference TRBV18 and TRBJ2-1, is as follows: NAGVMQNPRHLVRRRGQEARLRCSPMKGHSHVYWYRQLPEEGLKFMVYLQKENIIDESGMPKERFSAEFPKEGPSILRIQQVVRGDSAAYFCASSPPPSGRVRNEQFFGPGTRLTVL.

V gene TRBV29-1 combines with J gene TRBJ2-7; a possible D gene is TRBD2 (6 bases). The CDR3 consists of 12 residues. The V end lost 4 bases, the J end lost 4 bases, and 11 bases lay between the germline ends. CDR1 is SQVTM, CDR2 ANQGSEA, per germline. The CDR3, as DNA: TGCAGCGTTGGGCGGGGATCTTACGAGCAGTACTTC. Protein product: CSVGRGSYEQYF.

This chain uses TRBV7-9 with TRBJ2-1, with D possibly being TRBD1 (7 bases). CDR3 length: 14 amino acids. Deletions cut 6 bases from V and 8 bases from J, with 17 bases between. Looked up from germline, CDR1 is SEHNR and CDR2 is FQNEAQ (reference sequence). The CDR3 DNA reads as TGTGCCAGCAGTAGACAGGGAGGTTTCGATGAGCAGTTCTTC. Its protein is CASSRQGGFDEQFF. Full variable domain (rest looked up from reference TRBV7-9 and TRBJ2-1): DTGVSQNPRHKITKRGQNVTFRCDPISEHNRLYWYRQTLGQGPEFLTYFQNEAQLEKSRLLSDRFSAERPKGSFSTLEIQRTEQGDSAMYLCASSRQGGFDEQFFGPGTRLTVL.